The source of this T cell receptor (beta chain) is a study of CD8+ T cells in alopecia areata. About the research overall: Affected scalp percentage set treated patients' severity scores.

This clone was counted between two and nine times. Between the trimmed V and J ends, which lost 7 bases and 3 bases, there was a span of 18 bases. This CDR3 spans 15 amino acids. Germline V lookup: CDR1 SEHNR, CDR2 FQNEAQ (reference sequence). It was cDNA, reverse transcribed from extracted RNA, that served as the sequencing template. Clones were read by immunoSEQ multiplex PCR, and TCRdb kept only the in-frame ones, dropping some. The table shows fewer than 250,000 clones, with about 40% occurring only once. Treatment indicated: oral pan-JAK inhibitor, 5-10 mg twice daily. This TCR was sampled from a human donor with alopecia areata. The starting material was CD4+ T cells sorted from blood, obtained at approximately week 37, from a patient treated with tofacitinib. This chain links TRBV7-9 with TRBJ1-1; possibly TRBD1 for D (5 bases). The CDR3 spells CASTPPGGAYTEAFF. CDR3 nucleotide sequence: TGTGCCAGCACCCCGCCCGGAGGGGCCTACACTGAAGCTTTCTTT.